The rows below give T cell receptor beta chains drawn from one sample of a study of PD-L1 blockade in urothelial cancer. Clones were sequenced by immunoSEQ multiplex PCR, and TCRdb holds only the in-frame ones, with some missing. The sample yields some 25,000 clones, roughly 83% seen once. This specimen consisted of PBMCs, obtained around atezolizumab (anti-PD-L1) treatment. The receptor set was obtained from a man between 65 and 85 years old with urothelial cancer. Both conserved end residues are part of each CDR3. The D gene is left open where the match is weak. Rows give clone size only sometimes, using once, few, many, or a class for an expanded clone.

length	size	V	D	J	CDR3	DNA
14	.	TRBV10-3	.	TRBJ1-1	CAIRATQSNTEAFF	TGTGCCATCAGGGCCACCCAATCGAACACTGAAGCTTTCTTT
15	.	TRBV14	.	TRBJ2-3	CASSQVGVNTDTQYF	TGTGCCAGCAGCCAAGTCGGAGTGAACACAGATACGCAGTATTTT
16	.	TRBV9	TRBD2	TRBJ2-1	CASSPTLAGGHYEQFF	TGTGCCAGCAGCCCCACGTTAGCGGGAGGGCACTATGAGCAGTTCTTC
13	.	TRBV5-6	.	TRBJ2-5	CASSLAVQETQYF	TGTGCCAGCAGCTTGGCGGTTCAAGAGACCCAGTACTTC
14	.	TRBV2	TRBD1	TRBJ2-7	CASSTGTGLYEQYF	TGTGCCAGCAGTACCGGGACAGGGCTCTACGAGCAGTACTTC
15	.	TRBV18	.	TRBJ1-4	CASSPPGLQNEKLFF	TGTGCCAGCTCACCCCCGGGACTTCAAAATGAAAAACTGTTTTTT
13	.	TRBV2	TRBD2	TRBJ2-1	CASEGWTSGEQFF	TGTGCCAGCGAAGGGTGGACTAGCGGTGAGCAGTTCTTC
15	.	TRBV9	TRBD2	TRBJ2-7	CASSVTGGPGYEQYF	TGTGCCAGCAGCGTTACGGGAGGGCCGGGTTACGAGCAGTACTTC
15	few	TRBV7-9	TRBD1	TRBJ1-2	CASSHTGDQDYGYTF	TGTGCCAGCAGTCATACAGGGGATCAGGACTATGGCTACACCTTC
18	.	TRBV2	TRBD2	TRBJ2-7	CASSEGQLADPESYEQYF	TGTGCCAGCAGTGAAGGGCAACTAGCGGACCCCGAGTCCTACGAGCAGTACTTC
14	.	TRBV30	TRBD1	TRBJ1-1	CAWSADRGGTEAFF	TGTGCCTGGAGTGCGGACAGGGGAGGTACTGAAGCTTTCTTT
16	.	TRBV19	TRBD2	TRBJ2-1	CASSFPGLAGHNEQFF	TGTGCCAGTAGTTTTCCGGGACTAGCGGGACACAATGAGCAGTTCTTC
15	.	TRBV19	TRBD1	TRBJ1-5	CASSRGQGAGQPQHF	TGTGCCAGTAGTAGGGGACAGGGGGCAGGACAGCCCCAGCATTTT
15	.	TRBV10-2	TRBD2	TRBJ2-7	CASSPGFSGTYEQYF	TGCGCCAGCAGCCCCGGGTTTAGCGGGACCTACGAGCAGTACTTC
14	.	TRBV27	TRBD2	TRBJ2-1	CASSPRLAGSGQFF	TGTGCCAGCAGCCCCCGTCTAGCGGGATCGGGGCAGTTCTTC